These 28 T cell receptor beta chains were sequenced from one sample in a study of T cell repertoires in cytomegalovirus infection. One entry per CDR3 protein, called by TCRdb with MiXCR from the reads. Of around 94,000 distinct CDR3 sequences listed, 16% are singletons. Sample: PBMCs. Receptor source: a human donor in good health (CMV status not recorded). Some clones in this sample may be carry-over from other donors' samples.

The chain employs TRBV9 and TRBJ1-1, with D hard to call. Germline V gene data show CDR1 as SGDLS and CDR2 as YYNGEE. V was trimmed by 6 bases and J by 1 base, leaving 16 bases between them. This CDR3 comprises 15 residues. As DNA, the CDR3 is TGTGCCAGCACAAGGGATCGGCCTGCGAACACTGAAGCTTTCTTT. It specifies CASTRDRPANTEAFF.

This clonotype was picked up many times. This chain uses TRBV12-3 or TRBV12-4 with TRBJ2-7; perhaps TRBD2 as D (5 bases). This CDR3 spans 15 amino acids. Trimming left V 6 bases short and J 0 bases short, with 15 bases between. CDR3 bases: TGTGCCAGCAGACTCGCGGACGGGAACTCCTACGAGCAGTACTTC. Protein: CASRLADGNSYEQYF.

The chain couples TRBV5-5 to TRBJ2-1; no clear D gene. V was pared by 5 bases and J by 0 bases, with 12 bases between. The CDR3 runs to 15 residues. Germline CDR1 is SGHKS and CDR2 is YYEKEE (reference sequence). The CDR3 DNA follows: TGTGCCAGCAGTCTGGTCTCGCGCTCCTACAATGAGCAGTTCTTC. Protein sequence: CASSLVSRSYNEQFF.

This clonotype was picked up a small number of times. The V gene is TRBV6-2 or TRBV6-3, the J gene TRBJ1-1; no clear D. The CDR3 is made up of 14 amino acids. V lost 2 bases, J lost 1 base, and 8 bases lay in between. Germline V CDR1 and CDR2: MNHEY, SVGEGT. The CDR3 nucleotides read TGTGCCAGCAGTTACCAATCCAGGAACACTGAAGCTTTCTTT. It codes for CASSYQSRNTEAFF.

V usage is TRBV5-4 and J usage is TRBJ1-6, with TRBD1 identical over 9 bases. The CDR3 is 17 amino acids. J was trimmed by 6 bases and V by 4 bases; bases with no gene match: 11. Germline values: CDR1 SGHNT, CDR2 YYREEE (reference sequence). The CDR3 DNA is TGTGCCAGCAGCATCACCGGGACAGGGAAAATTAATTCACCCCTCCACTTT. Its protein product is CASSITGTGKINSPLHF.

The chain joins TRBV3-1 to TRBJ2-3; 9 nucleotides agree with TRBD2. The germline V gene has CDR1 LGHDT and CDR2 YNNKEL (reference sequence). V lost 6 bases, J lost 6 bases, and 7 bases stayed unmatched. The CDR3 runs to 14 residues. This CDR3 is CASRGPSGVDTQYF. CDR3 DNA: TGTGCCAGCAGAGGGCCTAGCGGGGTGGATACGCAGTATTTT.

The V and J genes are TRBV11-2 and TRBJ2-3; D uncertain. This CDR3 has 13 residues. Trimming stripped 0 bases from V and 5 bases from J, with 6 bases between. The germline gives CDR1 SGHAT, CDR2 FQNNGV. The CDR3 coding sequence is TGTGCCAGCAGCTTAGATCGAAAAGATACGCAGTATTTT. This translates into CASSLDRKDTQYF.

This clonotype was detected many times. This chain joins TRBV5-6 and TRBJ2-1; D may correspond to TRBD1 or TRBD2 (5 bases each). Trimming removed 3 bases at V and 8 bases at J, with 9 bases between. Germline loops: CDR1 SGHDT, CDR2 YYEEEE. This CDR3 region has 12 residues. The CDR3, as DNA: TGTGCCAGCAGCTCCTTGGGGGATGAGCAGTTCTTC. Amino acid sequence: CASSSLGDEQFF.

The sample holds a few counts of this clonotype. In nucleotides, the CDR3 is TGCGCCAGCAGCGTGGACTCGGCCTCCTACAATGAGCAGTTCTTC. Protein: CASSVDSASYNEQFF. The rearrangement uses TRBV5-1 and TRBJ2-1; D may be TRBD2 (5 bases). Germline lookup yields CDR1 SGHRS and CDR2 YFSETQ. The length of the CDR3 is 15 residues. The ends were cut back, 4 bases at V and 0 bases at J, with 11 bases in the middle.

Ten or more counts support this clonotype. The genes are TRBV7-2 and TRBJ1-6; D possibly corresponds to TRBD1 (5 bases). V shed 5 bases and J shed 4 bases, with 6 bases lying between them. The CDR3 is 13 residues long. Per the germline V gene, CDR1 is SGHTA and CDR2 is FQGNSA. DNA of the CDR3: TGTGCCAGCAGCCCAGGGTATAATTCACCCCTCCACTTT. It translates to CASSPGYNSPLHF.

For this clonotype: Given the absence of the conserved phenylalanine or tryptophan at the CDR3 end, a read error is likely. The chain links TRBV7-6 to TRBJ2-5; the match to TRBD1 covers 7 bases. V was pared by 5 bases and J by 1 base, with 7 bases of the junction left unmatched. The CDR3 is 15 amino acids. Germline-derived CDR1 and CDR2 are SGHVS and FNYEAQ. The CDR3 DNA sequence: TGTGCCAGCAGCACCGGGACAGATTTCCAAGAGACCCAGTACTAC. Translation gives CASSTGTDFQETQYY.

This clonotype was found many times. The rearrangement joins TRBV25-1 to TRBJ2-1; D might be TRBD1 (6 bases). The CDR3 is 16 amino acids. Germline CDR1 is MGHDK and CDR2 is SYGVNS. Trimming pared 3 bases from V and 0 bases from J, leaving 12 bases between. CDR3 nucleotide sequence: TGTGCCAGCAGTGATGACACAGGGTCCTCCTACAATGAGCAGTTCTTC. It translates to CASSDDTGSSYNEQFF.

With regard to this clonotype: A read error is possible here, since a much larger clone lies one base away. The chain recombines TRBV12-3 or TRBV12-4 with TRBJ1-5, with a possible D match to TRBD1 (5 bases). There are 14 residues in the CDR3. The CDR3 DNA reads TGTGCCAGCAGTTCGTCGGGGGAGGGTCAGCTCCAGCATTTT. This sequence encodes CASSSSGEGQLQHF.

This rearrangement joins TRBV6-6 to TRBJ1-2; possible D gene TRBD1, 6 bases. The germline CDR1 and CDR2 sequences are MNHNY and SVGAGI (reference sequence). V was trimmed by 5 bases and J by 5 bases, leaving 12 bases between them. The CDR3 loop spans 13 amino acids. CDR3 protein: CASSNRVAYGYTF. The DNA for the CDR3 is TGTGCCAGCAGTAACAGGGTTGCTTATGGCTACACCTTC.

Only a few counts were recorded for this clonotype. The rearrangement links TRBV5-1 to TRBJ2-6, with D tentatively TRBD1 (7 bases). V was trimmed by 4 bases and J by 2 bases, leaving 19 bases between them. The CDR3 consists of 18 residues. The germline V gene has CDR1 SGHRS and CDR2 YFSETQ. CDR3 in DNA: TGCGCCAGCAGCCCAGGGGGGAGTTCAATCACTGGGGCCAACGTCCTGACTTTC. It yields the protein CASSPGGSSITGANVLTF.

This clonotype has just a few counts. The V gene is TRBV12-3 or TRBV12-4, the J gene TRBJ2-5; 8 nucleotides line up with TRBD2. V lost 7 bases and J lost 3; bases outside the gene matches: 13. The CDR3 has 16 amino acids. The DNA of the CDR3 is TGTGCCAGCACCATCTTCGGGACTAGATGGGAAGAGACCCAGTACTTC. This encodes CASTIFGTRWEETQYF.

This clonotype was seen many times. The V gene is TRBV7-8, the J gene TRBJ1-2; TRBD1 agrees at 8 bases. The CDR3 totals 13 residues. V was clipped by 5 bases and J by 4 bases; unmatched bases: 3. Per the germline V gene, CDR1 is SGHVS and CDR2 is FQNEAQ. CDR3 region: CASSRTGGYGYTF. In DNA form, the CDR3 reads TGTGCCAGCAGCCGAACAGGGGGCTATGGCTACACCTTC.

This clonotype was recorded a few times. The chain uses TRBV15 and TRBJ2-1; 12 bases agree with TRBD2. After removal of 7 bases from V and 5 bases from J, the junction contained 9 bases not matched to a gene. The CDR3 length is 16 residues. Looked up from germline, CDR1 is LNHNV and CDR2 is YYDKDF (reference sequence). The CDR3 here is CATTKRTSGINNEQFF. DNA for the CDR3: TGTGCCACCACCAAAAGGACTAGCGGGATCAACAATGAGCAGTTCTTC.

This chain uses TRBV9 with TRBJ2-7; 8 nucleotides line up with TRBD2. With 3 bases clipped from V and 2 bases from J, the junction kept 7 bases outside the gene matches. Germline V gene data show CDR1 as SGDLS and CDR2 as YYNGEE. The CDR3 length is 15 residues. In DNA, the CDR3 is TGTGCCAGCAGCGCAGAAAGCGGGGGTACCTACGAGCAGTACTTC. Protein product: CASSAESGGTYEQYF.

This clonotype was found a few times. CDR3 sequence: CASSITIDYGYTF. In nucleotides, the CDR3 is TGTGCCAGTAGTATAACGATCGACTATGGCTACACCTTC. The J gene is TRBJ1-2, the V gene TRBV19; unclear D gene. This CDR3 is built from 13 residues. V lost 2 bases and J lost 3, with 7 bases in between. Looked up from germline, CDR1 is LNHDA and CDR2 is SQIVND (reference sequence).

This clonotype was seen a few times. Here the CDR3 reads CASSSSNSGNTIYF. In nucleotides, the CDR3 is TGTGCCAGCAGCTCCTCTAACTCTGGAAACACCATATATTTT. This chain joins TRBV5-4 and TRBJ1-3, with D unclear. The V end lost 3 bases, the J end lost 0 bases, and 7 bases lay between the germline ends. CDR1 and CDR2 from the germline V gene are SGHNT and YYREEE (reference sequence). The CDR3 spans 14 residues.

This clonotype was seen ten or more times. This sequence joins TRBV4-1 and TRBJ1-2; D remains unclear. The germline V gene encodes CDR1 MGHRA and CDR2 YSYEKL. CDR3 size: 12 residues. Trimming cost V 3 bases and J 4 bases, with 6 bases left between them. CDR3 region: CASSQVGYGYTF. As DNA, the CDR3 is TGCGCCAGCAGCCAGGTCGGCTATGGCTACACCTTC.

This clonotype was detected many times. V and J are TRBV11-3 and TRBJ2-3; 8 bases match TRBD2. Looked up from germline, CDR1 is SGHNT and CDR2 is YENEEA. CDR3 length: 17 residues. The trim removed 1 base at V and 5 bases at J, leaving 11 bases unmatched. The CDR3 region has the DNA TGTGCCAGCAGCTTAGGGCGGGGAACAGCGGGAGAAGATACGCAGTATTTT. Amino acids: CASSLGRGTAGEDTQYF.

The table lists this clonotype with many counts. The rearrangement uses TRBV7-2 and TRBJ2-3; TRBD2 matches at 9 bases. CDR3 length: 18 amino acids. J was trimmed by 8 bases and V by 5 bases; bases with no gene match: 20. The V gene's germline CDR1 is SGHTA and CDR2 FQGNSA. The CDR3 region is CASSPERGGGGLRGTQYF. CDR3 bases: TGTGCCAGCAGCCCTGAGCGGGGCGGGGGGGGCTTGCGGGGTACGCAGTATTTT.

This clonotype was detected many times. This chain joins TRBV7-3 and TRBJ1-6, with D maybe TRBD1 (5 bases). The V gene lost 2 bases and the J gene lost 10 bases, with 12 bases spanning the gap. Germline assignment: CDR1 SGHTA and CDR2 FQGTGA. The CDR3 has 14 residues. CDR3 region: CASSLAGGDSPLHF. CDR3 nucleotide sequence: TGTGCCAGCAGCTTAGCAGGAGGGGACTCACCCCTCCACTTT. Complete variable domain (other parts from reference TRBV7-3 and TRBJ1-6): GAGVSQTPSNKVTEKGKYVELRCDPISGHTALYWYRQSLGQGPEFLIYFQGTGAADDSGLPNDRFFAVRPEGSVSTLKIQRTERGDSAVYLCASSLAGGDSPLHFGNGTRLTVT.

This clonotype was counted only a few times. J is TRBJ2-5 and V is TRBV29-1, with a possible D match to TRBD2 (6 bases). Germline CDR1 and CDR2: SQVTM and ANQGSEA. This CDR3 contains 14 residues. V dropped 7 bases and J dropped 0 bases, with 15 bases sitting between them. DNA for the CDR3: TGCAGCGCTATAGGGACTGCACACCAAGAGACCCAGTACTTC. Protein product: CSAIGTAHQETQYF.

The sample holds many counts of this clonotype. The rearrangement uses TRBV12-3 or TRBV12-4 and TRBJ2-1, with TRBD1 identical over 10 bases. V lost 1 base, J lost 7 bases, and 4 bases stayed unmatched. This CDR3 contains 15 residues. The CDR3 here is CASSLEGTGENEQFF. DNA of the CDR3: TGTGCCAGCAGTTTAGAGGGGACAGGGGAGAATGAGCAGTTCTTC.

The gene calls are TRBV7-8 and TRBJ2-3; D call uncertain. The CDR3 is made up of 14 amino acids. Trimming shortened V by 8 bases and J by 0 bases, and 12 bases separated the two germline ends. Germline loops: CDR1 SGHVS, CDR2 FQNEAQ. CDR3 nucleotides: TGTGCCAGCGGCCTCTTAGTGAGCACAGATACGCAGTATTTT. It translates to CASGLLVSTDTQYF.